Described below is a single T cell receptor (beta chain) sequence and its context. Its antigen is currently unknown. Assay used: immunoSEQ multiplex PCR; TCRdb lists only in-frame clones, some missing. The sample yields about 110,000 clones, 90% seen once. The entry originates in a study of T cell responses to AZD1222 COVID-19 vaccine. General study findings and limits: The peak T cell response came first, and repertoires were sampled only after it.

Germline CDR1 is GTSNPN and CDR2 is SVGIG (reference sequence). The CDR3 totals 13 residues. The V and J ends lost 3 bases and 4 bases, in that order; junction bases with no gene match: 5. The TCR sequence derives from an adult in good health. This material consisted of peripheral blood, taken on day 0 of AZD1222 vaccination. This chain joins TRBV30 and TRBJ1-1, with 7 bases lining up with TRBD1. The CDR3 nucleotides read TGTGCCTGGAGGATACAGGGGTTCACTGAAGCTTTCTTT. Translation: CAWRIQGFTEAFF.